The source of this TCR beta chain is a study of Ad26.COV2.S vaccination and SARS-CoV-2 variants. Study-wide results and caveats: Post-vaccination breadth of spike-specific CD8+ and CD4+ T cell responses was reportedly substantial.

Treatment given: roughly 18 received Ad26.COV2.S at low or high dose, single or two shots; five or six received placebo; per-sample allocation not given. Sampling took place 63 days after the first vaccine or placebo injection. This clone is a singleton in its sample. Its antigen is unidentified. This CDR3 is built from 14 residues. Germline CDR1 is WNHNN and CDR2 is SYGVQD (reference sequence). The V gene lost 1 base and the J gene lost 1 base, with 6 bases spanning the gap. Method: immunoSEQ multiplex PCR; TCRdb's copy keeps in-frame clones and lacks some. This sample has over 200,000 clones, with approximately 87% found just once.

This TCR was recovered from a person aged 18-65 years who received the Ad26.COV2.S COVID-19 vaccine or a placebo. Sequences were derived from peripheral blood, sampled in a trial of Ad26.COV2.S vaccine versus placebo. The chain joins TRBV10-1 to TRBJ2-3; D remains unclear. The CDR3 sequence is CASSELLRTDTQYF. The CDR3 DNA follows: TGCGCCAGCAGTGAGTTACTCCGCACAGATACGCAGTATTTT.